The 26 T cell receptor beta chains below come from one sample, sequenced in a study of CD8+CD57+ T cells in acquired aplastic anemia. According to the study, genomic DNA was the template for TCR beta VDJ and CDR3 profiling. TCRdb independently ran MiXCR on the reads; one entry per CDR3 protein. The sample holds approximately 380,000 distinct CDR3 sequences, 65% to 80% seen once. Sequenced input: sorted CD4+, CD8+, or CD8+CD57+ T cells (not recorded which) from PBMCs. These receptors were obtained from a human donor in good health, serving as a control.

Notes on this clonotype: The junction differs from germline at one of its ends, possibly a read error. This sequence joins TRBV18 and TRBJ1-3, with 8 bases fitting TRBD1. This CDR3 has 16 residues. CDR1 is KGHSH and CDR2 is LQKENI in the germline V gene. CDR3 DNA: TGTGCCAGCTCACCAACAGGACAGGGTACCGGAAACACCATGTATTTT. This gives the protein CASSPTGQGTGNTMYF.

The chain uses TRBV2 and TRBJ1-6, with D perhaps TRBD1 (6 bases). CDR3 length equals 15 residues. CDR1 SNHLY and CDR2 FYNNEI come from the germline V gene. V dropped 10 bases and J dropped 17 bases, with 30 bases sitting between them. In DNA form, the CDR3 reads TGTGCCACCAGCCCAAGGGGGACCTTTAGTTACCCCTTCCACTTT. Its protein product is CATSPRGTFSYPFHF.

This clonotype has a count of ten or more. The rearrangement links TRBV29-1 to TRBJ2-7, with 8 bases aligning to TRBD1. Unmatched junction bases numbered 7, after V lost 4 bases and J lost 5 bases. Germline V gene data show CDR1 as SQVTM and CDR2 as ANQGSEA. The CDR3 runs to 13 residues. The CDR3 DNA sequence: TGCAGCGTTGTAGGACAGGGTTTAAACGAGCAGTACTTC. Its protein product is CSVVGQGLNEQYF.

DNA for the CDR3: TGTGCCGCCCACCTCTCCGGCACAGATACGCAGTATTTT. This gives the protein CAAHLSGTDTQYF. This chain uses TRBV6-6 with TRBJ2-3; D remains ambiguous. The CDR3 is 13 amino acids. The V gene's germline CDR1 is MNHNY and CDR2 SVGAGI (reference sequence). Trimming removed 11 bases at V and 1 base at J, with 13 bases between.

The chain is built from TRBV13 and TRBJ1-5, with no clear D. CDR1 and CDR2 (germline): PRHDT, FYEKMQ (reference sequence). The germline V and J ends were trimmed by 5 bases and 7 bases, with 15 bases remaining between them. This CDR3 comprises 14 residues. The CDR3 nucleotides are TGTGCCAGCAGCGCCGGGAAAGCAGGACAGCCCCAGCATTTT. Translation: CASSAGKAGQPQHF.

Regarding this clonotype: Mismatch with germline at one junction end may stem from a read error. The CDR3, as DNA: TGCAGTGCAGGGCAGGCTGACGGCACTGAAGCTTCCTTT. Its protein product is CSAGQADGTEASF. The genes are TRBV20-1 and TRBJ1-1, with D hard to call. The length of the CDR3 is 13 residues. Per the germline V gene, CDR1 is DFQATT and CDR2 is SNEGSKA (reference sequence).

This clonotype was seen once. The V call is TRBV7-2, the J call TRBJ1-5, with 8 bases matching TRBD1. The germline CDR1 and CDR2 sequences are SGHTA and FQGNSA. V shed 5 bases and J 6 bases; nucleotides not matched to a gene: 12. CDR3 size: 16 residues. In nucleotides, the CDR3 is TGTGCCAGCAGCCCAAACAGACAGGGGTTGGGTCAGCCCCAGCATTTT. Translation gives CASSPNRQGLGQPQHF.

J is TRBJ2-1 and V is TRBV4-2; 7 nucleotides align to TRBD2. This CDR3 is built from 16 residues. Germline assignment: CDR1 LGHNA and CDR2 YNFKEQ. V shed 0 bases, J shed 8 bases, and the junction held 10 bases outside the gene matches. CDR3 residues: CASSQEAGSGPDEQFF. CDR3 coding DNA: TGTGCCAGCAGCCAAGAGGCCGGTAGCGGGCCGGATGAGCAGTTCTTC.

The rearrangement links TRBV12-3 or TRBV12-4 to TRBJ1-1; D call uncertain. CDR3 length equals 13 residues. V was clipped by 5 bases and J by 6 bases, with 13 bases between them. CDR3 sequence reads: CASSLSAIPEAFF. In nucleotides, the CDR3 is TGTGCCAGCAGTCTTTCCGCGATACCTGAAGCTTTCTTT.

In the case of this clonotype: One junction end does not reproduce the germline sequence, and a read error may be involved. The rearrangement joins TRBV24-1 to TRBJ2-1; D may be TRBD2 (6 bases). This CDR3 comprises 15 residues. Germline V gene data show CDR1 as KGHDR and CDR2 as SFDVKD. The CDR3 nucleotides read TGTGCCACCAGTGACGGCGTGGGAGGCTACCATGAGCAGTTCTTC. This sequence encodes CATSDGVGGYHEQFF.

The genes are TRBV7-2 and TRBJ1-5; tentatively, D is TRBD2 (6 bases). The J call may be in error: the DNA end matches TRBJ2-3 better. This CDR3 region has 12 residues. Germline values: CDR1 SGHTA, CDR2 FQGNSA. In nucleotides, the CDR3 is TGTGCCAGCAGAAGAGCGGGTCAGCCCCAGTATTTT. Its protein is CASRRAGQPQYF.

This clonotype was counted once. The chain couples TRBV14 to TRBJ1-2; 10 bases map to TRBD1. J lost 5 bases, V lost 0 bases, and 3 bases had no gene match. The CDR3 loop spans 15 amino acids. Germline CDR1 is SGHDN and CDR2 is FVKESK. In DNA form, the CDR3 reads TGTGCCAGCAGCCAAGATCGACAGGGGGCTTATGGCTACACCTTC. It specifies CASSQDRQGAYGYTF.

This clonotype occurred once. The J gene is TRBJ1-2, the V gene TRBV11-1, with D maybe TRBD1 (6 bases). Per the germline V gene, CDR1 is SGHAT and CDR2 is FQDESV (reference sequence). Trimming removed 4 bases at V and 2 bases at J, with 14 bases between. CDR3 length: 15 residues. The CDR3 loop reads CASSWARGSNYGYTF. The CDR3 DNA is TGTGCCAGCAGCTGGGCGAGGGGGTCGAACTATGGCTACACCTTC.

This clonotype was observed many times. The CDR3 DNA follows: TGTGCCACCAGCAACTCCCGGACCACAATAAGCACAGATACGCAGTATTTT. Amino acid sequence: CATSNSRTTISTDTQYF. The chain is built from TRBV15 and TRBJ2-3; D is unclear. V gave up 4 bases and J gave up 0 bases, with 17 bases separating them. The CDR3 spans 17 residues. Germline CDR1 reads LNHNV; CDR2 reads YYDKDF (reference sequence). Full variable domain (rest looked up from reference TRBV15 and TRBJ2-3): DAMVIQNPRYQVTQFGKPVTLSCSQTLNHNVMYWYQQKSSQAPKLLFHYYDKDFNNEADTPDNFQSRRPNTSFCFLDIRSPGLGDTAMYLCATSNSRTTISTDTQYFGPGTRLTVL.

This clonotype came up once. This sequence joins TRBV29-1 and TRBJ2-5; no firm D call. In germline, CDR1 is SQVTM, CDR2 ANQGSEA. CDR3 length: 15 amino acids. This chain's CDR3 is CSVSPQQEFHETQYF. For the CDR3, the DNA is TGCAGTGTCTCGCCACAGCAGGAATTTCACGAGACCCAGTACTTC.

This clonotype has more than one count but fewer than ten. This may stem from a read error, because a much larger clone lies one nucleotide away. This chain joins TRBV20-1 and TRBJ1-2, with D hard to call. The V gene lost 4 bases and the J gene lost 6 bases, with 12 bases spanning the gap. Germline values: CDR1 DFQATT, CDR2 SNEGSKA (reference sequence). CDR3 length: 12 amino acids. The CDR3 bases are TGCAGTGCTAATGTAGGGTACCATGGCTACACCTTC. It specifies CSANVGYHGYTF.

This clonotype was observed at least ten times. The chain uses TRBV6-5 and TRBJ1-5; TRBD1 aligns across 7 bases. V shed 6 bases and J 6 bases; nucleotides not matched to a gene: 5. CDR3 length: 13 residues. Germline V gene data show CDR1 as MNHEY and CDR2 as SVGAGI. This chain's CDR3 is CASSRQGVQPQHF. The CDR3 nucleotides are TGTGCCAGCAGCAGGCAGGGGGTTCAGCCCCAGCATTTT.

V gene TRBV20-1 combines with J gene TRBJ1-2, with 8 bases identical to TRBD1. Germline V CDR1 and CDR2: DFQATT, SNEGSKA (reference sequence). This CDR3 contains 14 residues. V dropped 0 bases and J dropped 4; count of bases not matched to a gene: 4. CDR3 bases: TGCAGTGCTAGAGATGAGACAGGGGCCTATGGCTACACCTTC. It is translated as CSARDETGAYGYTF.

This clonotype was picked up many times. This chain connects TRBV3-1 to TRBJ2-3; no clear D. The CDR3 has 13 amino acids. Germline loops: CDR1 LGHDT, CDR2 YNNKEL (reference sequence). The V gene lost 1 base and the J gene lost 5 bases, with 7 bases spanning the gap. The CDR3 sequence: CASSQVIEDTQYF. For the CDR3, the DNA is TGTGCCAGCAGCCAAGTCATAGAAGATACGCAGTATTTT.

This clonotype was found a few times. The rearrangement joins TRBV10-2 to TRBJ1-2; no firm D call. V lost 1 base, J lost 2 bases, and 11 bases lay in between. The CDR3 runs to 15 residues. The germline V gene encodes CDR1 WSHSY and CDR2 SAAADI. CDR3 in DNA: TGCGCCAGCAGTGAGTACGGGAACGCGAACTATGGCTACACCTTC. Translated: CASSEYGNANYGYTF.

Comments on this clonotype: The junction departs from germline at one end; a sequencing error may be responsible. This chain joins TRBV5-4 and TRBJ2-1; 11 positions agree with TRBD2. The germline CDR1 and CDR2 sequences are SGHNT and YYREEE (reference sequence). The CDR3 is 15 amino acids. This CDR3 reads CASSLLAGVQGEQFF. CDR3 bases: TGCGCCAGCAGCCTACTAGCGGGGGTCCAGGGTGAGCAGTTCTTC.

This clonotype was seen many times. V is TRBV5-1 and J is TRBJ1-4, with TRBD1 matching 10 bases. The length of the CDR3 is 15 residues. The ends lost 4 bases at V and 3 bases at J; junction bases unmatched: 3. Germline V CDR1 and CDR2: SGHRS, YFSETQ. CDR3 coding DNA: TGCGCCAGCAGCCGGGACAGGGGCGCTAATGAAAAACTGTTTTTT. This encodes CASSRDRGANEKLFF. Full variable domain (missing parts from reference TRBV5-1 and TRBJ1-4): KAGVTQTPRYLIKTRGQQVTLSCSPISGHRSVSWYQQTPGQGLQFLFEYFSETQRNKGNFPGRFSGRQFSNSRSEMNVSTLELGDSALYLCASSRDRGANEKLFFGSGTQLSVL.

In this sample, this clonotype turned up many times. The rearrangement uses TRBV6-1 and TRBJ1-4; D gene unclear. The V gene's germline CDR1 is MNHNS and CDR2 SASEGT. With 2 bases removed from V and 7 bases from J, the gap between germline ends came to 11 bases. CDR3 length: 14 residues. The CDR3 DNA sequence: TGTGCCAGCAGTGAAAGCGCGGCCCCTGAAAAACTGTTTTTT. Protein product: CASSESAAPEKLFF.

In DNA, the CDR3 is TGTGCCAGCAGCGTACGACCCAGCGGGGGGGCAGGAGGCCAAGAGACCCAGTACTTC. This encodes CASSVRPSGGAGGQETQYF. The chain carries TRBV9 and TRBJ2-5, with 10 bases lining up with TRBD2. With 1 base clipped from V and 1 base from J, the junction kept 13 bases outside the gene matches. The germline gives CDR1 SGDLS, CDR2 YYNGEE. The CDR3 extends over 19 amino acids.

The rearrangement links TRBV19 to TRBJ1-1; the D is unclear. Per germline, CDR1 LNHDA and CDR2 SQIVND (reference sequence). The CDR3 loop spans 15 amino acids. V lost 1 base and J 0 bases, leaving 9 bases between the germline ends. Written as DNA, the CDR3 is TGTGCCAGTAGTATAGGAGGCAGACTGAACACTGAAGCTTTCTTT. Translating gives CASSIGGRLNTEAFF.

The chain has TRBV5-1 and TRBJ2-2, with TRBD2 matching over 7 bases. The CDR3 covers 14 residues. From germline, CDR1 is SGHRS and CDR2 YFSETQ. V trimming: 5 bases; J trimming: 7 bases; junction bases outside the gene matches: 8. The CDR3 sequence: CASRLGEGGGELFF. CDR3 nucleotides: TGCGCCAGCAGGTTAGGGGAGGGTGGCGGGGAGCTGTTTTTT. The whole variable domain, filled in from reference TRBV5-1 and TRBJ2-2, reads KAGVTQTPRYLIKTRGQQVTLSCSPISGHRSVSWYQQTPGQGLQFLFEYFSETQRNKGNFPGRFSGRQFSNSRSEMNVSTLELGDSALYLCASRLGEGGGELFFGEGSRLTVL.